The clone carrying this T cell receptor (beta chain) was counted many times. Its cognate antigen is unknown. In TCRdb, the 5' RACE reads were re-called with MiXCR into one record per CDR3 protein. The data show about 250,000 distinct CDR3 sequences, more than 3.5% seen once. The record originates from a study of T cells after yellow fever vaccination. The study's findings and limits: After the booster, approximately 96% of CD4 and just over 85% of CD8 primary-response clones were re-detected.

The specimen was PBMCs, collected 15 days after the yellow fever booster vaccination. This TCR was sampled from a man between 18 and 29 years old who received the YFV17D yellow fever vaccine.

CDR3 bases: TGTGCCAGCAGCTTAGTCCCTGGTGGGCTAACGGGCACTGAAGCTTTCTTT. This translates into CASSLVPGGLTGTEAFF. The chain links TRBV7-3 to TRBJ1-1, with no clear D. The germline V and J ends were trimmed by 2 bases and 4 bases, with 20 bases remaining between them. The CDR3 totals 17 residues. Looked up from germline, CDR1 is SGHTA and CDR2 is FQGTGA.